These T cell receptor beta chains were read from a single sample in a study of T cell repertoires in cytomegalovirus infection. TCRdb reprocessed the reads via MiXCR and lists one record per CDR3 protein. The table includes approximately 1,000,000 distinct CDR3 sequences, more than 25% detected once. Their antigen targets remain unknown. Sequenced material: cultured CD8+ T cells from PBMCs, taken from culture after CMV antigen stimulation. These receptors originate from a human donor in good health (CMV status not recorded). Some clones in this sample may be carry-over from other donors' samples. The CDR3 runs from the conserved cysteine through the conserved F or W. D genes are given only for firm matches. Clone size is given for some rows only: seen once, a few or many times, or a class if the clone is expanded.

v_gene	d_gene	j_gene	abundance	CDR3nt	CDR3aa
TRBV5-1	NA	TRBJ2-1	NA	TGCGCCAGCAGCTCCTCCAAGGGTGAGCAGTTCTTC	CASSSSKGEQFF
TRBV13	TRBD2	TRBJ2-5	NA	TGTGCCAGCAGCTTCAGGGCGGGGGAGATTCCGCGAGAGACCCAGTACTTC	CASSFRAGEIPRETQYF
TRBV6-2/TRBV6-3	NA	TRBJ2-1	many	TGTGCCAGCAGTTACTCTAACAATGAGCAGTTCTTC	CASSYSNNEQFF
TRBV12-3/TRBV12-4	NA	TRBJ2-2	many	TGTGCCAGCAGTTTTCCGCCAGGGTGGAAGACCGGGGAGCTGTTTTTT	CASSFPPGWKTGELFF
TRBV6-2/TRBV6-3	NA	TRBJ1-5	few	TGTGCCAGCATCTCTCAACAGGTAGATCAGCCCCAGCATTTT	CASISQQVDQPQHF
TRBV28	NA	TRBJ2-2	NA	TGTGCCAGCAGTTATGACGACATTATCACCGGGGAGCTGTTTTTT	CASSYDDIITGELFF
TRBV27	NA	TRBJ2-1	few	TGTGCCAGCAGTTCTAGCCCAAGCAATGAGCAGTTCTTC	CASSSSPSNEQFF
TRBV23-1	TRBD1	TRBJ2-5	NA	TGCGCCGGGGACAGGGGGAAATACTTC	CAGDRGKYF
TRBV7-2	NA	TRBJ1-6	many	TGTGCCAGCAGCCGTGGGCGGGGAGAATATTCACCCCTCCACTTT	CASSRGRGEYSPLHF
TRBV6-6	NA	TRBJ1-2	NA	TGTGCCAGCAGAGACCTCGCGGTCGGCTACACCTTC	CASRDLAVGYTF
TRBV7-9	NA	TRBJ1-1	NA	TGTGCCAGCAGCTCCATACCCACTGAAGCTTTCTTT	CASSSIPTEAFF
TRBV7-9	NA	TRBJ1-5	NA	TGTGCCAGCAGCGCGGGAGTTCAGCCCCAGCATTTT	CASSAGVQPQHF
TRBV19	NA	TRBJ2-5	NA	TGTGCCAGTAGTCACCCTTTAAGGAACCAAGAGACCCAGTACTTC	CASSHPLRNQETQYF
TRBV4-2	NA	TRBJ2-1	few	TGTGCCAGCAGCCAAGTAAACGGGCCCTCCTACAATGAGCAGTTCTTC	CASSQVNGPSYNEQFF
TRBV12-3/TRBV12-4	TRBD1	TRBJ1-1	NA	TGTGCCAGCAGTTTAGGGGGCAGGGGGCAAGAGGGAGCTTTCTTT	CASSLGGRGQEGAFF
TRBV29-1	NA	TRBJ2-7	few	TGCAGCGTAACCGGGACGGATGCCTACGAGCAGTACTTC	CSVTGTDAYEQYF
TRBV19	TRBD1	TRBJ2-1	NA	TGTGCCAGTAGTATGACAGGGTCTAGGAATGAGCAGTTCTTC	CASSMTGSRNEQFF
TRBV7-6	TRBD1	TRBJ2-2	few	TGTGCCAGCAGCCTCCGTTGGACAGGTCATACCACCGGGGAGCTGTTTTTT	CASSLRWTGHTTGELFF
TRBV6-1	NA	TRBJ1-4	few	TGTGCCAGCAAACACCCCCCGCAAGGGGTGAGCGGAGAACTGTTTTTT	CASKHPPQGVSGELFF
TRBV6-2/TRBV6-3	TRBD2	TRBJ2-3	NA	TGTGCCAGCAGTTACGATCAGCGGGGGACAAGCACAGATACGCAGTATTTT	CASSYDQRGTSTDTQYF
TRBV7-3	NA	TRBJ2-1	NA	TGTGCCAGCAGCTTCCTCGGACCGGCCTCCTACAATGAGCAGTTCTTC	CASSFLGPASYNEQFF
TRBV6-1	NA	TRBJ1-5	few	TGTGCCAGCAGCCCCGTTGGTCTGCAGTATAGCAATCAGCCCCAGCATTTT	CASSPVGLQYSNQPQHF
TRBV20-1	TRBD1	TRBJ2-7	few	TGCAGTGCTAGAGCAGGGACAGGGGAAGAGCAGTACTTC	CSARAGTGEEQYF
TRBV7-4	NA	TRBJ2-2	NA	TGTGCCAGCAGCGAAACCGGGACTCCCACCGGGGAGCTGTTTTTT	CASSETGTPTGELFF
TRBV18	TRBD1	TRBJ1-6	once	TGTGCCAGCTCCGGACAGGGAAGCTCCTATAATTCACCCCTCCACTTT	CASSGQGSSYNSPLHF
TRBV7-8	NA	TRBJ1-1	NA	TGTGCCAGCAGCTTAGCGCGTAAGGGCGCAGGTACTGAAGCTTTCTTT	CASSLARKGAGTEAFF
TRBV6-2/TRBV6-3	NA	TRBJ1-1	few	TGTGCCAGCAGTACTACCGGAGGGTACAGGCGAAACACTGAAGCTTTCTTT	CASSTTGGYRRNTEAFF
TRBV6-1	NA	TRBJ2-1	NA	TGTGCCAGCAGTGCATTTCTAAATGAGCAGTTCTTC	CASSAFLNEQFF
TRBV5-1	TRBD2	TRBJ2-1	NA	TGCGCCAGCAGCTTGGTAGTAGCGGGAGAGAATGAGCAGTTCTTC	CASSLVVAGENEQFF
TRBV7-6	NA	TRBJ2-3	many	TGTGCCAGCAGCTTAGCGCGGCGGGGAGGAACAGATACGCAGTATTTT	CASSLARRGGTDTQYF
TRBV6-6	NA	TRBJ1-1	few	TGTGCCAGCAGTACCCCTCATGTTGTCCGGACTGTTGAAGCTTTCTTT	CASSTPHVVRTVEAFF
TRBV27	TRBD2	TRBJ2-3	few	TGTGCCAGCAGTTCTGCGGGGGGGCGGGTAGATACGCAGTATTTT	CASSSAGGRVDTQYF
TRBV11-2	NA	TRBJ2-2	NA	TGTGCCAGCAGCTTAAAGGGGGGCCTGAACACCGGGGAGCTGTTTTTT	CASSLKGGLNTGELFF
TRBV27	NA	TRBJ2-1	once	TGTGCCAGCAGTTCCCGAGGGGGGTACTGCAATGAGCAGTTCTTC	CASSSRGGYCNEQFF
TRBV2	NA	TRBJ2-1	few	TGTGCCAGCAGTTTCCCCCGCAATGAGCAGTTCTTC	CASSFPRNEQFF
TRBV27	TRBD1	TRBJ1-6	NA	TGTGCCAGCAGGAGCGTAGGACAGGGGGATTCACCCCTCCACTTT	CASRSVGQGDSPLHF
TRBV2	NA	TRBJ2-3	NA	TGTGCCAGCAGTGAATGGCAGTCAAGGGATACGCAGTATTTT	CASSEWQSRDTQYF
TRBV7-6	NA	TRBJ1-4	NA	TGTGCCAGCAGCACTAAAACAGGGATTAATGAAAAACTGTTTTTT	CASSTKTGINEKLFF
TRBV4-3	TRBD2	TRBJ2-5	NA	TGCGCCAGCAGCCAAGTGCTTTACGGGGGGGCGGAGACCCAGTACTTC	CASSQVLYGGAETQYF
TRBV19	TRBD2	TRBJ2-3	many	TGTGCCAGTAGTCTCGGCGGTCAAGCGGGGCAAATTACAGATACGCAGTATTTT	CASSLGGQAGQITDTQYF
TRBV6-5	TRBD1	TRBJ2-5	few	TGTGCCAGCAGTACATCGGACAGGGTTGAGCCCGGGGAGACCCAGTACTTC	CASSTSDRVEPGETQYF
TRBV7-2	NA	TRBJ2-1	many	TGTGCCAGCAGCTTATCTGCAGCTGTCCCCTACAATGAGCAGTTCTTC	CASSLSAAVPYNEQFF
TRBV19	NA	TRBJ1-2	few	TGTGCCAGTAGTATAGAATACTATGGCTACACCTTC	CASSIEYYGYTF